This TCR beta chain was sequenced for a study of blood T cells in healthy people across ages. Then a second PCR, running about 6 to 12 cycles, was carried out with a sample-barcoded 5' primer and a J-beta primer mix. A single record per CDR3 protein comes from TCRdb applying MiXCR to the 5' RACE reads. The sample holds 650,000 to 1,000,000 distinct CDR3 sequences; roughly 34% are singletons and the top ten take around 13%. Germline loops: CDR1 MGHDK, CDR2 SYGVNS. The CDR3 totals 17 residues. Trimming took 3 bases from V and 2 from J, leaving 19 bases between them. This clonotype was picked up a small number of times.

This rearrangement joins TRBV25-1 to TRBJ2-5; possible D gene TRBD1, 7 bases. Sequenced sample: blood. The receptor's source is a man younger than 35 in good health. CDR3 residues: CASSEWQGGMGQETQYF. The CDR3 DNA sequence: TGTGCCAGCAGTGAGTGGCAGGGGGGTATGGGACAAGAGACCCAGTACTTC.